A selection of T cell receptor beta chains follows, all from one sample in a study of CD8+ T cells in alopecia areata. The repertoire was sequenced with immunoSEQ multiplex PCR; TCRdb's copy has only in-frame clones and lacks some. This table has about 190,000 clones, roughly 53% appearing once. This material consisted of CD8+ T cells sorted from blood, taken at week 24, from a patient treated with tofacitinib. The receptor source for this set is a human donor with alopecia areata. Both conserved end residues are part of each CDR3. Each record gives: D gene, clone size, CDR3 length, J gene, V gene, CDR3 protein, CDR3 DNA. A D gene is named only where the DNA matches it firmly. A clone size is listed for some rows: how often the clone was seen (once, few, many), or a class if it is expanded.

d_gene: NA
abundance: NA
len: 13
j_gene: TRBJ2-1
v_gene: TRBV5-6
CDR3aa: CASSFPTQNEQFF
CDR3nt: TGTGCCAGCAGCTTCCCAACCCAGAATGAGCAGTTCTTC

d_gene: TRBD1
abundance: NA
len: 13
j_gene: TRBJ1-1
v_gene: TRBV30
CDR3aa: CAWGTGGFGEAFF
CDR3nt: TGTGCCTGGGGCACAGGGGGATTTGGTGAAGCTTTCTTT

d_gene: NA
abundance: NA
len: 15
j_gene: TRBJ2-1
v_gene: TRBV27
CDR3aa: CASSFSGAEGNEQFF
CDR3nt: TGTGCCAGCAGTTTTTCGGGGGCCGAGGGTAATGAGCAGTTCTTC

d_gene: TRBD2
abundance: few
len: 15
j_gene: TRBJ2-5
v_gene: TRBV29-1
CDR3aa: CSVPMLGLAGETQYF
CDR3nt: TGCAGCGTTCCTATGCTGGGACTAGCTGGGGAGACCCAGTACTTC

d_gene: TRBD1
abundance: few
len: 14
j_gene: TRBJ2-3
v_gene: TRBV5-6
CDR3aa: CASSPGTGADTQYF
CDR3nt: TGTGCCAGCAGCCCCGGGACAGGTGCAGATACGCAGTATTTT

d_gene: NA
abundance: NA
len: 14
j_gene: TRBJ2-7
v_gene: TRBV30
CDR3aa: CAYESLNPLIEQYF
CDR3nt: TGTGCCTACGAGTCCCTCAACCCCCTCATCGAGCAGTACTTC

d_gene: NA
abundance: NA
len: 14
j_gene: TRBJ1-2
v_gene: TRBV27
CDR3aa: CASESTGFGSGYTF
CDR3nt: TGTGCCAGCGAAAGTACAGGGTTTGGAAGTGGCTACACCTTC

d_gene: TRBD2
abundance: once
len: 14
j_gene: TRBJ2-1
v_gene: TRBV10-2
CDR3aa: CASSAGGPYNEQFF
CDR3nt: TGCGCCAGCAGCGCGGGGGGGCCCTACAATGAGCAGTTCTTC

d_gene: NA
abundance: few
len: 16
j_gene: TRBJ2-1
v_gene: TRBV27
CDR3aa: CASSIRSLQGRNEQFF
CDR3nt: TGTGCCAGTAGTATAAGAAGCCTACAGGGACGAAATGAGCAGTTCTTC

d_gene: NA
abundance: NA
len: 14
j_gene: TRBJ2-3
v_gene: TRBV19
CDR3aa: CASSGAKRTDTQYF
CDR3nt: TGTGCCAGTTCGGGGGCCAAACGCACAGATACGCAGTATTTT

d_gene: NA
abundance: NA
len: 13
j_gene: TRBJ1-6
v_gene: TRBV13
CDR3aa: CASSPGRRAPLHF
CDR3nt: TGTGCCAGCAGCCCCGGGAGAAGGGCACCCCTCCACTTT

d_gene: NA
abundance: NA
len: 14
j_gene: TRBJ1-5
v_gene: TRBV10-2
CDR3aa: CASSESVNNQPQHF
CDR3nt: TGCGCCAGCAGTGAGTCGGTCAACAATCAGCCCCAGCATTTT

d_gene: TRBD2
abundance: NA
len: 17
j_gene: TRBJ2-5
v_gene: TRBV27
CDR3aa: CASSPRTRTSGEETQYF
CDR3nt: TGTGCCAGCAGTCCCCGCACCCGGACTAGCGGGGAAGAGACCCAGTACTTC

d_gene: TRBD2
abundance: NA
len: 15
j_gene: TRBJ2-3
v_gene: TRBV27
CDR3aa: CASSPSGGATDTQYF
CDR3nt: TGTGCCAGCAGTCCTAGCGGGGGGGCCACAGATACGCAGTATTTT

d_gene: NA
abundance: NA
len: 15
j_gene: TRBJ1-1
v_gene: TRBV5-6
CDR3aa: CASSLSPSGNTEAFF
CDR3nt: TGTGCCAGCAGCTTGAGTCCCTCGGGTAACACTGAAGCTTTCTTT

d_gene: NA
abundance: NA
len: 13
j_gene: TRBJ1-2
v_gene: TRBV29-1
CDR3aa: CSVEGGAPYGYTF
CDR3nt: TGCAGCGTTGAGGGTGGGGCCCCCTATGGCTACACCTTC

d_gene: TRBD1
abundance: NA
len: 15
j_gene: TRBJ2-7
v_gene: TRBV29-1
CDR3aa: CSARIRQGPSYEQYF
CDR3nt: TGCAGCGCCCGGATTAGACAGGGGCCCTCCTACGAGCAGTACTTC

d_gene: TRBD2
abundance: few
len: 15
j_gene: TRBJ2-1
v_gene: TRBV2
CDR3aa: CASSESAGGPNEQFF
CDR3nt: TGTGCCAGCAGTGAGTCAGCGGGGGGGCCAAATGAGCAGTTCTTC

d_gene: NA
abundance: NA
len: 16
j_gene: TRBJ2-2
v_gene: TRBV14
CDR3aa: CASSQDERPYTGELFF
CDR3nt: TGTGCCAGCAGCCAAGATGAGAGGCCGTACACCGGGGAGCTGTTTTTT

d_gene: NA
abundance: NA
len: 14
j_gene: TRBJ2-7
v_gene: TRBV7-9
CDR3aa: CASSLTDRSYEQYF
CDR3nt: TGTGCCAGCAGCTTAACGGACCGATCCTACGAGCAGTACTTC

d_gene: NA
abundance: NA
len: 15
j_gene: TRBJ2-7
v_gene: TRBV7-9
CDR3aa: CASSQDLGGAHEQYF
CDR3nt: TGTGCCAGCAGCCAAGATCTGGGCGGGGCCCACGAGCAGTACTTC

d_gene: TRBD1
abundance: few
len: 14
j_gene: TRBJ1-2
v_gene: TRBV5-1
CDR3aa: CASSFPGQGYGYTF
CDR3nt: TGCGCCAGCAGCTTCCCGGGACAGGGTTATGGCTACACCTTC

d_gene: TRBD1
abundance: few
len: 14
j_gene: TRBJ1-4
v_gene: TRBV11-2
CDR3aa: CASSASGGTEKLFF
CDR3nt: TGTGCCAGCAGCGCATCAGGGGGTACGGAAAAACTGTTTTTT

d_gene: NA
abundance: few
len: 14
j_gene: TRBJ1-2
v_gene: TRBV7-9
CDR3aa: CASSPFPDEEGYTF
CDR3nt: TGTGCCAGCAGCCCATTCCCGGACGAGGAAGGCTACACCTTC

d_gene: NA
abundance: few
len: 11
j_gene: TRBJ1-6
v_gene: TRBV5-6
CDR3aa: CASSSSSPLHF
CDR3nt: TGTGCCAGCAGCTCCTCGTCGCCCCTCCACTTT

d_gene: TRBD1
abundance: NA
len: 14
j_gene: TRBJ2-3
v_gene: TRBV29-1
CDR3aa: CSVNTGVSGDTQYF
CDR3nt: TGCAGCGTGAATACAGGGGTTTCGGGAGATACGCAGTATTTT

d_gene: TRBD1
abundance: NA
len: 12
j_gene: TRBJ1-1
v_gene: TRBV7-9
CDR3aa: CASSSRQGEAFF
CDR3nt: TGTGCCAGCAGCTCCCGACAGGGAGAAGCTTTCTTT

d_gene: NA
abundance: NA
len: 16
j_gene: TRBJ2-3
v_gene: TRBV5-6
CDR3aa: CASSFRPLQVPDTQYF
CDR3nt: TGTGCCAGCAGCTTCCGGCCCCTACAGGTCCCAGATACGCAGTATTTT

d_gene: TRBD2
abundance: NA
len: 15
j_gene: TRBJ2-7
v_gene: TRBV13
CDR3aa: CASNKGGMGIYEQYF
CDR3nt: TGTGCCAGCAACAAGGGAGGGATGGGAATTTACGAGCAGTACTTC

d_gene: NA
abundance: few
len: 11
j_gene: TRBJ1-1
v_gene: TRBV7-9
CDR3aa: CASRAGTEAFF
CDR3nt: TGTGCCAGCAGAGCCGGGACTGAAGCTTTCTTT

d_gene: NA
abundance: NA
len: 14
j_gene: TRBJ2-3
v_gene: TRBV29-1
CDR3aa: CSVWGAYSTDTQYF
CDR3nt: TGCAGCGTTTGGGGGGCCTACAGCACAGATACGCAGTATTTT

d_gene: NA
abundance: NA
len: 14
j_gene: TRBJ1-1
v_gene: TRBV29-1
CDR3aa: CSVVQGLMNTEAFF
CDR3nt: TGCAGCGTTGTTCAGGGGCTCATGAACACTGAAGCTTTCTTT

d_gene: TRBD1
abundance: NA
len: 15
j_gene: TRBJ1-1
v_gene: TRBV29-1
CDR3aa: CSVQGARDSNTEAFF
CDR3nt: TGCAGCGTTCAGGGGGCTCGGGACTCGAACACTGAAGCTTTCTTT

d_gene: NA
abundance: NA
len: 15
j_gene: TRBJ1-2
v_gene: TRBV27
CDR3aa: CASSLSKARRDGYTF
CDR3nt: TGTGCCAGCAGTTTATCGAAGGCGCGGCGGGATGGCTACACCTTC

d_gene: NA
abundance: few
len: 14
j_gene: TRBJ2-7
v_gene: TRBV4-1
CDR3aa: CASSHASDNYEQYF
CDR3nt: TGCGCCAGCAGCCACGCTAGCGACAACTACGAGCAGTACTTC

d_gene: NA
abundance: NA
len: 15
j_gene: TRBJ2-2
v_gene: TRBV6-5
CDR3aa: CASSYSGEGTGELFF
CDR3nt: TGTGCCAGCAGTTACTCGGGGGAAGGTACCGGGGAGCTGTTTTTT

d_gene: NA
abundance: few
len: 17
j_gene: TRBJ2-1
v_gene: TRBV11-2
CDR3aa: CASSEFSGRGPYNEQFF
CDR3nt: TGTGCCAGCAGCGAATTCAGCGGAAGGGGCCCCTACAATGAGCAGTTCTTC

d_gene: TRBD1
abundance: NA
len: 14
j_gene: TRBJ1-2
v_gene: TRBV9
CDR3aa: CASSVGTGDYGYTF
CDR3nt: TGTGCCAGCAGCGTAGGCACAGGGGACTATGGCTACACCTTC

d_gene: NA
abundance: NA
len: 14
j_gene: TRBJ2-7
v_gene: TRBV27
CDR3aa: CASSPRGKIYEQYF
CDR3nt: TGTGCCAGCAGTCCCCGTGGTAAGATCTACGAGCAGTACTTC

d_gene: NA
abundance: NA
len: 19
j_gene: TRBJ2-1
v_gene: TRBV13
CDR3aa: CASTTKSVFQGVSYNEQFF
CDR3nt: TGTGCCAGCACCACCAAGTCGGTGTTTCAGGGAGTGTCCTACAATGAGCAGTTCTTC

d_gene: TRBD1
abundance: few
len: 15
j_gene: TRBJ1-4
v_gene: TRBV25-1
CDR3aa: CASSATGQHSEKLFF
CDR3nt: TGTGCCAGCAGTGCCACGGGACAGCACTCTGAAAAACTGTTTTTT

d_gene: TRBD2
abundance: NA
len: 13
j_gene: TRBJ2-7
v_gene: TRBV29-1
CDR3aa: CSVRGGSSYEQYF
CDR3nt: TGCAGCGTTCGCGGGGGGAGCTCCTACGAGCAGTACTTC

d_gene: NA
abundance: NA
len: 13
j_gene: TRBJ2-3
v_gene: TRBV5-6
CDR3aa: CASRPDPIDTQYF
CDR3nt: TGTGCCAGCAGACCCGACCCTATCGATACGCAGTATTTT

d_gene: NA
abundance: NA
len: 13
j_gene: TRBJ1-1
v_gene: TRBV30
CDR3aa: CAWKAGRGTEAFF
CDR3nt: TGTGCCTGGAAGGCAGGGAGGGGGACTGAAGCTTTCTTT

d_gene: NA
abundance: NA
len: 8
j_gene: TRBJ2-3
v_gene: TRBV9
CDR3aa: CASSYGIF
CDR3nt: TGTGCCAGCAGCTACGGGATTTTT

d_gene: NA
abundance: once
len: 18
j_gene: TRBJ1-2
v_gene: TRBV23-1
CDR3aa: CASSQKKDSREHNYGYTF
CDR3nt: TGCGCCAGCAGTCAAAAAAAGGACAGTCGAGAGCATAACTATGGCTACACCTTC